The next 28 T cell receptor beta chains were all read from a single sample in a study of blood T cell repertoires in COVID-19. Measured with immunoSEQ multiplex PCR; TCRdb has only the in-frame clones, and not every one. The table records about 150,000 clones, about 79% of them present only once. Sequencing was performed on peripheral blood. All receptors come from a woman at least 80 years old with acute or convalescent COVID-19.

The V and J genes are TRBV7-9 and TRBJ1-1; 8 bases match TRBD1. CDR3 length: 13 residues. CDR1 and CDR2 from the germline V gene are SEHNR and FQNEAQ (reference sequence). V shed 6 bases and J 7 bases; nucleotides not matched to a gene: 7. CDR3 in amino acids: CASSQGALGEAFF. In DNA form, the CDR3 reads TGTGCCAGCAGTCAGGGGGCGCTGGGTGAAGCTTTCTTT.

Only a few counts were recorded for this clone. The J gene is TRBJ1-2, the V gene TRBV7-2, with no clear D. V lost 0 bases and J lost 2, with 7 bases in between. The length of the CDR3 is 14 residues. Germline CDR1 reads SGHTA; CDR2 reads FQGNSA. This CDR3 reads CASSLASQNYGYTF. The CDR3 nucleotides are TGTGCCAGCAGCTTAGCATCCCAGAACTATGGCTACACCTTC.

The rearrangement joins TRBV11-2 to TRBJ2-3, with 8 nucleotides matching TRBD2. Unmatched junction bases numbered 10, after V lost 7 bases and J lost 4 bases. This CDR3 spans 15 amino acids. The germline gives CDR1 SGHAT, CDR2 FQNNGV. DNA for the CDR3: TGTGCCAGCAACTCCGGGGGGGGGCCCGCAGATACGCAGTATTTT. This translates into CASNSGGGPADTQYF.

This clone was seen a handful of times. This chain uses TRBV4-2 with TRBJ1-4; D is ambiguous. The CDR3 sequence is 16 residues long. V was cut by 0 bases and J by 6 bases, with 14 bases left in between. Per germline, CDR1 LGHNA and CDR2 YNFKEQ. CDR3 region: CASSQDGGEADEKLFF. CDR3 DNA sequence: TGTGCCAGCAGCCAAGACGGTGGAGAGGCTGATGAAAAACTGTTTTTT.

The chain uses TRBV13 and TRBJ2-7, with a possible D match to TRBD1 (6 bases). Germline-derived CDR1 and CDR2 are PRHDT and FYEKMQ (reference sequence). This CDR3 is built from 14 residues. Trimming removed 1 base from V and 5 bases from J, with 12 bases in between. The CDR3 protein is CASSLVQGFDEQYF. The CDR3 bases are TGTGCCAGCAGCTTAGTACAGGGATTTGACGAGCAGTACTTC.

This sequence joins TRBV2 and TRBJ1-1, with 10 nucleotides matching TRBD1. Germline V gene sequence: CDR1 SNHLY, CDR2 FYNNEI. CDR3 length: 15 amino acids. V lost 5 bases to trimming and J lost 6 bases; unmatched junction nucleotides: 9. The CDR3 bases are TGTGCCAGCAGTTATGGGGGGACAGGGGAGTCTGAAGCTTTCTTT. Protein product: CASSYGGTGESEAFF.

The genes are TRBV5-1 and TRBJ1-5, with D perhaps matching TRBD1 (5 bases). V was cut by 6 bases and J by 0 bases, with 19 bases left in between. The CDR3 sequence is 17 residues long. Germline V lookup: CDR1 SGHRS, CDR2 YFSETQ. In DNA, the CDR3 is TGCGCCAGCATCCAAAGCGGGGCCACCAGTAGCAATCAGCCCCAGCATTTT. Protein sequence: CASIQSGATSSNQPQHF.

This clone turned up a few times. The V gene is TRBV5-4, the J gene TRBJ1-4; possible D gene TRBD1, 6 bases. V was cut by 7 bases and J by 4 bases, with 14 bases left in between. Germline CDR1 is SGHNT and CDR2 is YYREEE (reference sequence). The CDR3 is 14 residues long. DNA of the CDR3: TGTGCCAGCGCCTGGGGGCAGGGTAATGAAAAACTGTTTTTT. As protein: CASAWGQGNEKLFF.

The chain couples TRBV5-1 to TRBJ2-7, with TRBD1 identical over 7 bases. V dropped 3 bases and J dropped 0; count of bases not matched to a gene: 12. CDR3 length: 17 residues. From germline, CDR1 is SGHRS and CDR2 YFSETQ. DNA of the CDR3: TGCGCCAGCAGCTCGAAGACAGGGCAGATCCTCTCCTACGAGCAGTACTTC. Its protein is CASSSKTGQILSYEQYF.

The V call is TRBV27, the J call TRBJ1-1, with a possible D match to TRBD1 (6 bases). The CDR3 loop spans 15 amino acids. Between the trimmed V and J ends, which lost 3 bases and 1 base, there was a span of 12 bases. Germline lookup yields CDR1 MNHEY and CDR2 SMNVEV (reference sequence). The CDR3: CASSFAGTKNTEAFF. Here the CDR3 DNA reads TGTGCCAGCAGTTTTGCCGGGACAAAGAACACTGAAGCTTTCTTT.

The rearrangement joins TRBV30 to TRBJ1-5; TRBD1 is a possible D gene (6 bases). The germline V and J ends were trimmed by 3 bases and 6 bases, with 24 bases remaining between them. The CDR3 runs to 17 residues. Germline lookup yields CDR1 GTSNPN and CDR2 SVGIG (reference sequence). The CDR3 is CAWRETAQGTFSQPQHF. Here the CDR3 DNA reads TGTGCCTGGAGAGAAACCGCTCAGGGGACGTTCAGTCAGCCCCAGCATTTT.

The CDR3 loop is CASSNPGTGNTEAFF. In DNA form, the CDR3 reads TGTGCCAGCAGTAATCCCGGGACAGGGAACACTGAAGCTTTCTTT. The rearrangement links TRBV6-6 to TRBJ1-1; TRBD1 agrees at 8 bases. Germline V gene lookup returns CDR1 MNHNY and CDR2 SVGAGI (reference sequence). This CDR3 spans 15 amino acids. V lost 5 bases, J lost 1 base, and 6 bases stayed unmatched.

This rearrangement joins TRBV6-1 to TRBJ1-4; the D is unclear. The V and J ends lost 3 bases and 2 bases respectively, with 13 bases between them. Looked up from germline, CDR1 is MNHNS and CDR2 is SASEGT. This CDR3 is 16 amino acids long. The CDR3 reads CASSEFVFSTNEKLFF. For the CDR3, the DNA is TGTGCCAGCAGTGAGTTTGTTTTTAGCACTAATGAAAAACTGTTTTTT.

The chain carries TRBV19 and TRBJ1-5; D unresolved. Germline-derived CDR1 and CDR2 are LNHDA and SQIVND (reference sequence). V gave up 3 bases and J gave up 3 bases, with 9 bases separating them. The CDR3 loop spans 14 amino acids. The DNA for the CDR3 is TGTGCCAGTAGTATCCCAGGCTTCAATCAGCCCCAGCATTTT. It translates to CASSIPGFNQPQHF.

CDR3 protein: CASSSDQGLSSYNEQFF. The CDR3 DNA sequence: TGTGCCAGCAGCTCCGATCAGGGACTGAGCTCCTACAATGAGCAGTTCTTC. J is TRBJ2-1 and V is TRBV7-8; D possibly corresponds to TRBD2 (6 bases). CDR3 length equals 17 residues. Trimming stripped 4 bases from V and 0 bases from J, with 16 bases between. Germline loops: CDR1 SGHVS, CDR2 FQNEAQ.

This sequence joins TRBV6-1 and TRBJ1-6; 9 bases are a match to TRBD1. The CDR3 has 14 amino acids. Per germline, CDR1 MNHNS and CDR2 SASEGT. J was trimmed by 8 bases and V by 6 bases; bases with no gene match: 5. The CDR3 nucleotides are TGTGCCAGCAGCTTACAGGGGGCGGATTCACCCCTCCACTTT. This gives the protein CASSLQGADSPLHF.

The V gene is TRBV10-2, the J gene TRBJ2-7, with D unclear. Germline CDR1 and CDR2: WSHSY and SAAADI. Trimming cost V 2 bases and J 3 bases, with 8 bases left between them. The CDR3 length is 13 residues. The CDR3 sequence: CASSEVLDYEQYF. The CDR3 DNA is TGCGCCAGCAGTGAGGTTCTAGACTACGAGCAGTACTTC.

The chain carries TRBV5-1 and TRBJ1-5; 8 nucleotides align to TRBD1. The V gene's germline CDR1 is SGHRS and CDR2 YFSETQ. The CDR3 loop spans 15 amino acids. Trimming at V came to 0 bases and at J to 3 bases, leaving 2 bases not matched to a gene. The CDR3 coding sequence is TGCGCCAGCAGCTTGGGGGACAGGTACAATCAGCCCCAGCATTTT. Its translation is CASSLGDRYNQPQHF.

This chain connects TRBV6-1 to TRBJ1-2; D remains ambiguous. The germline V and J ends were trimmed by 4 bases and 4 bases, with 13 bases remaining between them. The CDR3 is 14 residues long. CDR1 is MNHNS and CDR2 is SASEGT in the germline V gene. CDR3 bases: TGTGCCAGCAGTGGTCCGGACGGACTCTATGGCTACACCTTC. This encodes CASSGPDGLYGYTF.

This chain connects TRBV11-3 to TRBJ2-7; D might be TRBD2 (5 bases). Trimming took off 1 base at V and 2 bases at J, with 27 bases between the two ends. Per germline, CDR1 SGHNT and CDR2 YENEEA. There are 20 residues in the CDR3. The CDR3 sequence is CASSLGGRDKLEKDPYEQYF. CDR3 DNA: TGTGCCAGCAGCTTAGGTGGGCGTGATAAACTAGAAAAGGACCCCTACGAGCAGTACTTC.

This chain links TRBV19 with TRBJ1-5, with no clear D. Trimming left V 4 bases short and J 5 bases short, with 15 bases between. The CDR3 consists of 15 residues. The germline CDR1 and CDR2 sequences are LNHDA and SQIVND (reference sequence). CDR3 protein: CASSTERRLDQPQHF. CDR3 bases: TGTGCCAGTAGTACGGAGAGGCGCTTGGATCAGCCCCAGCATTTT.

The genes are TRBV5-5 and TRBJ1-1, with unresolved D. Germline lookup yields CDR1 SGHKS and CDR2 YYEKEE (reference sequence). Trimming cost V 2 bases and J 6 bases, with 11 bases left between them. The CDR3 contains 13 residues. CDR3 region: CASSFLAMAEAFF. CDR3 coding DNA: TGTGCCAGCAGCTTCCTTGCGATGGCTGAAGCTTTCTTT.

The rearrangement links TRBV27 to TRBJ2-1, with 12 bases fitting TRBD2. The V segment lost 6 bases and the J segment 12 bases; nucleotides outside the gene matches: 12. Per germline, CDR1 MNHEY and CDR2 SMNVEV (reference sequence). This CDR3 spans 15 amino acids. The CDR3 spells CASSQTGGTSGRQFF. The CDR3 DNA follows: TGTGCCAGCAGCCAGACAGGAGGGACTAGCGGGCGGCAGTTCTTC.

As DNA, the CDR3 is TGTGCCAGTATCCCACGGCGGGGACAGGGGAACACCGGGGAGCTGTTTTTT. Protein product: CASIPRRGQGNTGELFF. V is TRBV19 and J is TRBJ2-2; TRBD1 matches at 9 bases. V trimming: 7 bases; J trimming: 1 base; junction bases outside the gene matches: 10. This CDR3 is 17 amino acids long. Germline values: CDR1 LNHDA, CDR2 SQIVND (reference sequence).

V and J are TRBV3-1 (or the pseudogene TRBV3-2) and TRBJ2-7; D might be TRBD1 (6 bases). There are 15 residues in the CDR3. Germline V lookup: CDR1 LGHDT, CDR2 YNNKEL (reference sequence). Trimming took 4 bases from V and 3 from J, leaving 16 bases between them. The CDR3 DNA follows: TGTGCCAGCAGCCCGTTGGGGGCTACTGTCTACGAGCAGTACTTC. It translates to CASSPLGATVYEQYF.

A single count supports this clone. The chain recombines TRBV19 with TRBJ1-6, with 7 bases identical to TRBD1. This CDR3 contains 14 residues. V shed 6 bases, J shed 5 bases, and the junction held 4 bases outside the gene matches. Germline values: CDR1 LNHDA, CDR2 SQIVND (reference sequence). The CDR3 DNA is TGTGCCAGTAGACGGGACAGCAATAATTCACCCCTCCACTTT. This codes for CASRRDSNNSPLHF.

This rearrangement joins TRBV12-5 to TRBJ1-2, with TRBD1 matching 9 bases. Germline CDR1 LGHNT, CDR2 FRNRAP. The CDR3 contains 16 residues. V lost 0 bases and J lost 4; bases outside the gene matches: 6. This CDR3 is CASGLVSPTGGYGYTF. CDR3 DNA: TGTGCTAGTGGTTTGGTTTCCCCGACAGGGGGCTATGGCTACACCTTC.

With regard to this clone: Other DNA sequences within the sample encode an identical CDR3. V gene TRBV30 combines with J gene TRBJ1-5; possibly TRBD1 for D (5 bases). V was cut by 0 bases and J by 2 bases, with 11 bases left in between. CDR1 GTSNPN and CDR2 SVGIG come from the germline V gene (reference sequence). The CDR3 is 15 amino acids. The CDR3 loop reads CAWSVRGRGNQPQHF. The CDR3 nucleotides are TGTGCCTGGAGTGTACGGGGGAGAGGCAATCAGCCCCAGCATTTT.